The next 27 T cell receptor beta chains were all read from a single sample in a study of blood T cell repertoires in COVID-19. Sequencing used immunoSEQ multiplex PCR; TCRdb keeps in-frame clones, though not all of them. The repertoire consists of approximately 120,000 clones, with about 88% occurring once and the leading ten covering 1% to 1.5%. Material: peripheral blood. These receptor sequences come from a woman of 80 years or more with acute or convalescent COVID-19.

The V call is TRBV3-1 (or the pseudogene TRBV3-2), the J call TRBJ1-4, with no clear D. Trimming removed 0 bases at V and 8 bases at J, with 16 bases between. Per the germline V gene, CDR1 is LGHDT and CDR2 is YNNKEL (reference sequence). The CDR3 covers 16 residues. This chain's CDR3 is CASSQDLATPGEKLFF. Here the CDR3 DNA reads TGTGCCAGCAGCCAAGATCTTGCGACCCCGGGAGAAAAACTGTTTTTT.

This clone was seen just once. The chain combines TRBV4-1 with TRBJ2-1; D perhaps matches TRBD1 (5 bases). The CDR3 spans 16 residues. V dropped 3 bases and J dropped 1 base, with 13 bases sitting between them. The germline V gene encodes CDR1 MGHRA and CDR2 YSYEKL. The chain's CDR3 is CASSQPDRKSYNEQFF. In DNA form, the CDR3 reads TGCGCCAGCAGCCAGCCAGACAGAAAATCCTACAATGAGCAGTTCTTC.

The V and J genes are TRBV3-1 (or the pseudogene TRBV3-2) and TRBJ2-3, with D possibly being TRBD2 (6 bases). This CDR3 contains 14 residues. V was pared by 7 bases and J by 2 bases, with 13 bases between. Germline loops: CDR1 LGHDT, CDR2 YNNKEL (reference sequence). The chain's CDR3 is CASTLSGSTDTQYF. CDR3 sequence (DNA): TGTGCCAGCACCCTTAGCGGTTCCACAGATACGCAGTATTTT.

This sequence joins TRBV29-1 and TRBJ1-2; perhaps TRBD1 as D (6 bases). Trimming pared 3 bases from V and 4 bases from J, leaving 9 bases between. Germline V gives CDR1 SQVTM, CDR2 ANQGSEA. CDR3 length: 12 residues. The CDR3 reads CSVDRGAYGYTF. The CDR3 region has the DNA TGCAGCGTTGACAGGGGAGCCTATGGCTACACCTTC.

The V call is TRBV5-1, the J call TRBJ2-3; the match to TRBD2 covers 14 bases. Germline CDR1 reads SGHRS; CDR2 reads YFSETQ. This CDR3 has 20 amino acids. The J segment lost 1 base and the V segment lost 3 bases, leaving 13 bases of the junction unmatched. In DNA, the CDR3 is TGCGCCAGCAGCTCCGGGACTAGCGGGGGAGGGGCCCTGGGCACAGATACGCAGTATTTT. Protein: CASSSGTSGGGALGTDTQYF.

The rearrangement joins TRBV27 to TRBJ2-5; a weak D match, TRBD1 (6 bases). Germline CDR1 reads MNHEY; CDR2 reads SMNVEV (reference sequence). The V end lost 5 bases, the J end lost 3 bases, and 22 bases lay between the germline ends. The CDR3 is made up of 17 amino acids. DNA for the CDR3: TGTGCCAGCAGTGGTAGAGCTCAGGGCAGGGGTAAAGAGACCCAGTACTTC. Protein sequence: CASSGRAQGRGKETQYF.

The rearrangement joins TRBV28 to TRBJ2-3, with no clear D. This CDR3 has 12 residues. Germline CDR1 and CDR2: MDHEN and SYDVKM. The germline V and J ends were trimmed by 3 bases and 3 bases, with 4 bases remaining between them. CDR3 sequence reads: CASSFRTDTQYF. As DNA, the CDR3 is TGTGCCAGCAGTTTCCGGACAGATACGCAGTATTTT.

The V and J genes are TRBV3-1 (or the pseudogene TRBV3-2) and TRBJ1-5; a possible D gene is TRBD1 (6 bases). The ends were cut back, 1 base at V and 6 bases at J, with 13 bases in the middle. From germline, CDR1 is LGHDT and CDR2 YNNKEL (reference sequence). There are 15 residues in the CDR3. The CDR3 here is CASSQGGQGSQPQHF. CDR3 coding DNA: TGTGCCAGCAGCCAAGGGGGGCAGGGTAGTCAGCCCCAGCATTTT.

The CDR3 coding sequence is TGTGCCAGCAGTCTAGCGGGGGCCAACTACAATGAGCAGTTCTTC. As protein: CASSLAGANYNEQFF. The chain is built from TRBV6-5 and TRBJ2-1, with 10 bases that match TRBD2. J lost 3 bases, V lost 5 bases, and 4 bases had no gene match. Germline V gives CDR1 MNHEY, CDR2 SVGAGI. The CDR3 contains 15 residues.

This rearrangement joins TRBV19 to TRBJ2-5; possible D gene TRBD2, 6 bases. The germline gives CDR1 LNHDA, CDR2 SQIVND (reference sequence). The length of the CDR3 is 12 residues. The V end lost 6 bases, the J end lost 9 bases, and 14 bases lay between the germline ends. The CDR3, as DNA: TGTGCCAGTAGGGGACTGGCTGAGGCCCAGTACTTC. Translated: CASRGLAEAQYF.

The chain has TRBV6-5 and TRBJ2-7; 8 bases fit TRBD1. Germline CDR1 is MNHEY and CDR2 is SVGAGI. Trimming took 4 bases from V and 0 from J; bases not matched to a gene: 2. The length of the CDR3 is 14 residues. This CDR3 reads CASSWTGSSYEQYF. CDR3 bases: TGTGCCAGCAGTTGGACAGGGAGCTCCTACGAGCAGTACTTC.

The rearrangement links TRBV19 to TRBJ1-4; 9 bases are shared with TRBD1. Per germline, CDR1 LNHDA and CDR2 SQIVND (reference sequence). With V trimmed by 6 bases and J by 0 bases, 5 bases remained unmatched. This CDR3 spans 16 amino acids. Written as DNA, the CDR3 is TGTGCCAGTAGAGGGACAGGGACTCCAACTAATGAAAAACTGTTTTTT. Translated, it gives CASRGTGTPTNEKLFF.

The rearrangement joins TRBV4-2 to TRBJ1-1; TRBD1 might be the D (6 bases). CDR1 is LGHNA, CDR2 YNFKEQ, per germline. V was shortened by 6 bases and J by 5 bases, with 10 bases between the two germline ends. CDR3 size: 12 residues. CDR3 bases: TGTGCCAGCAGTCACAGGGTAACTGAAGCTTTCTTT. Translated: CASSHRVTEAFF.

This sequence joins TRBV5-1 and TRBJ2-2; D is possibly TRBD1 (5 bases). V was pared by 0 bases and J by 6 bases, with 6 bases between. The CDR3 sequence is 13 residues long. Germline CDR1 is SGHRS and CDR2 is YFSETQ. In DNA, the CDR3 is TGCGCCAGCAGCTTGGAACAGGCCGGGGAGCTGTTTTTT. This translates into CASSLEQAGELFF.

The V gene is TRBV13, the J gene TRBJ1-2, with TRBD1 matching 8 bases. This CDR3 spans 18 amino acids. J lost 3 bases, V lost 4 bases, and 16 bases had no gene match. Germline CDR1 PRHDT, CDR2 FYEKMQ (reference sequence). CDR3 nucleotides: TGTGCCAGCAGCTCTCGATTGAAAGGACAGGGTAGTTACTATGGCTACACCTTC. The encoded protein is CASSSRLKGQGSYYGYTF.

The chain is built from TRBV12-3 or TRBV12-4 and TRBJ2-5; TRBD1 is a possible D gene (5 bases). V was trimmed by 1 base and J by 7 bases, leaving 10 bases between them. CDR3 size: 13 residues. The CDR3 sequence is CASSLGRDVTQYF. The CDR3 nucleotides are TGTGCCAGCAGTTTAGGCAGGGATGTGACCCAGTACTTC.

By frequency in the sample, this clone is medium-sized (0.01 to 0.1%). The J gene is TRBJ2-7, the V gene TRBV3-1 (or the pseudogene TRBV3-2); D ambiguous. With 0 bases removed from V and 4 bases from J, the gap between germline ends came to 13 bases. Germline V gene data show CDR1 as LGHDT and CDR2 as YNNKEL (reference sequence). This CDR3 has 15 amino acids. This chain's CDR3 is CASSQDQRLLYEQYF. The DNA of the CDR3 is TGTGCCAGCAGCCAAGATCAAAGACTCCTGTACGAGCAGTACTTC.

This chain connects TRBV7-9 to TRBJ1-3; 8 bases fit TRBD1. The V and J ends lost 5 bases and 7 bases, in that order; junction bases with no gene match: 7. The CDR3 totals 14 residues. Germline loops: CDR1 SEHNR, CDR2 FQNEAQ (reference sequence). CDR3 residues: CASSEDREYNTIYF. CDR3 coding DNA: TGTGCCAGCAGCGAGGACAGGGAGTACAACACCATATATTTT.

This clone was detected once. The chain employs TRBV11-2 and TRBJ2-3; 7 bases fit TRBD1. Germline CDR1 is SGHAT and CDR2 is FQNNGV. CDR3 size: 15 residues. The trim removed 4 bases at V and 6 bases at J, leaving 10 bases unmatched. The chain's CDR3 is CASSSGTTGWDTQYF. For the CDR3, the DNA is TGTGCCAGCAGCTCCGGGACGACAGGGTGGGATACGCAGTATTTT.

The genes are TRBV18 and TRBJ2-7, with TRBD2 identical over 13 bases. CDR3 length equals 15 residues. CDR1 is KGHSH, CDR2 LQKENI, per germline. The V and J ends lost 6 bases and 0 bases, in that order; junction bases with no gene match: 2. CDR3 DNA sequence: TGTGCCAGCTCCAGGACTAGCGGGAGCTCCTACGAGCAGTACTTC. Encoded protein: CASSRTSGSSYEQYF.

CDR3 sequence (DNA): TGTGCCAGCAGCGCGGGAAACACTGAAGCTTTCTTT. Protein: CASSAGNTEAFF. The V call is TRBV9, the J call TRBJ1-1; D gene uncertain. The CDR3 runs 12 residues. CDR1 and CDR2 (germline): SGDLS, YYNGEE. Trimming took 3 bases from V and 2 from J, leaving 5 bases between them.

The chain has TRBV24-1 and TRBJ2-6, with 7 bases that match TRBD1. Per germline, CDR1 KGHDR and CDR2 SFDVKD. CDR3 length equals 16 residues. V lost 3 bases and J lost 3; bases outside the gene matches: 4. CDR3 sequence reads: CATSDPRGNGANVLTF. CDR3 bases: TGTGCCACCAGTGATCCCAGGGGGAATGGGGCCAACGTCCTGACTTTC.

The chain recombines TRBV23-1 with TRBJ2-1; D possibly corresponds to TRBD1 (5 bases). TRBV23-1 is sorted into the ORF group, with uncertain function. This CDR3 has 21 residues. Trimming shortened V by 0 bases and J by 7 bases, and 31 bases separated the two germline ends. Here the CDR3 DNA reads TGCGCCAGCAGTCAATCACCTTTTCGTCGGTGTCGGACACCATGGGGAAATGAGCAGTTCTTC. Translation gives CASSQSPFRRCRTPWGNEQFF.

This clone appeared a few times. This sequence joins TRBV29-1 and TRBJ2-5; D gene uncertain. The germline V gene has CDR1 SQVTM and CDR2 ANQGSEA. The germline V and J ends were trimmed by 5 bases and 5 bases, with 6 bases remaining between them. The CDR3 is made up of 10 amino acids. CDR3 in amino acids: CSVTEETQYF. The CDR3 bases are TGCAGCGTTACAGAGGAGACCCAGTACTTC.

V usage is TRBV7-4 and J usage is TRBJ2-5; 8 bases are shared with TRBD2. The germline V gene encodes CDR1 SGHVT and CDR2 SQSDAQ. The CDR3 length is 14 residues. Unmatched junction bases numbered 7, after V lost 5 bases and J lost 5 bases. The CDR3 DNA reads as TGTGCCAGCAGCGCCGGGACTAGGGGGGAGACCCAGTACTTC. Its translation is CASSAGTRGETQYF.

The V gene is TRBV7-3, the J gene TRBJ1-1; D is undetermined. Germline V gene data show CDR1 as SGHTA and CDR2 as FQGTGA. The CDR3 covers 15 residues. Trimming shortened V by 4 bases and J by 2 bases, and 14 bases separated the two germline ends. The CDR3 protein is CASSSGSRLNTEAFF. The CDR3 DNA sequence: TGTGCCAGCAGCTCCGGGAGCAGACTCAACACTGAAGCTTTCTTT.

The chain joins TRBV5-6 to TRBJ1-2, with 10 bases aligning to TRBD1. The CDR3 is 13 amino acids. Germline values: CDR1 SGHDT, CDR2 YYEEEE. V lost 4 bases, J lost 8 bases, and 5 bases stayed unmatched. Here the CDR3 reads CASSPTDRGGYTF. The CDR3 nucleotides are TGTGCCAGCAGCCCGACGGACAGGGGGGGCTACACCTTC.